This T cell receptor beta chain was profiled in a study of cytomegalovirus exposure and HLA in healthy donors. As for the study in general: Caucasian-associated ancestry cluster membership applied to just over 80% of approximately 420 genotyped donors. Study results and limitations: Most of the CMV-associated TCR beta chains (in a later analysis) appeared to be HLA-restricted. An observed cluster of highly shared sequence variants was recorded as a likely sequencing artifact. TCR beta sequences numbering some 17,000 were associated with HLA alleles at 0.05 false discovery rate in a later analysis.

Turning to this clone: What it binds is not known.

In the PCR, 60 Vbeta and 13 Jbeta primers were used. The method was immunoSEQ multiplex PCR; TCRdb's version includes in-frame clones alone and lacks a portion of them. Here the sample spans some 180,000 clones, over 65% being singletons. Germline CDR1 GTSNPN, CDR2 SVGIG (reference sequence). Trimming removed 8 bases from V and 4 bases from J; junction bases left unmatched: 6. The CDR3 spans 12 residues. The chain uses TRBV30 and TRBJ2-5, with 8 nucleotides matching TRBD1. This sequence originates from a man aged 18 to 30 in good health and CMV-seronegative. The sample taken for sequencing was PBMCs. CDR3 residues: CAGQGLRETQYF. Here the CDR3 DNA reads TGTGCCGGACAGGGTCTGCGAGAGACCCAGTACTTC.